The next 14 T cell receptor beta chains were all read from a single sample in a study of vaccination and CD4 T cells after COVID-19 (dated by TCRdb to 2021 to 2024). In the paper's terms, the time point label means: late sampling 161 to 241 days after vaccination in a few convalescent patients. The treatment or condition label for this specimen denotes: approximately 11-day PBMC culture with coronavirus spike peptide pools or control peptides (ViraFEST assay). Library preparation was by PCR. Instrument on record: Illumina iSeq 100. At the Johns Hopkins FTIC core, DNA from the cultured CD4+ T cells underwent TCR sequencing with the Oncomine TCR Beta short-read assay. Clones were called with MiXCR by TCRdb after fastp trimmed the public reads at Q25, and only in-frame beta chains were retained. Rows are unified per CDR3 protein, each entry keeping the most common DNA and genes. In this sample the table shows 20,000 to 25,000 distinct CDR3 sequences, 46% of which occur a single time. The leading ten clones occupy 10% to 15% of the sample.

The antigens for these receptors are not known. Specimen: CD4+ T cells from blood, cultured in vitro, collected about 7 months after SARS-CoV-2 vaccination. The source of these receptors is a human donor who had recovered from COVID-19.

This chain connects TRBV6-1 to TRBJ1-1; 12 nucleotides agree with TRBD1. Trimming at V came to 6 bases and at J to 4 bases, leaving 9 bases not matched to a gene. Germline V CDR1 and CDR2: MNHNS, SASEGT. The CDR3 covers 16 residues. CDR3 bases: TGTGCCAGCAGCCGGGGACAGGGGGCGAAAAGCACTGAAGCTTTCTTT. Translating gives CASSRGQGAKSTEAFF.

The chain recombines TRBV12-3 or TRBV12-4 with TRBJ1-2; D is undetermined. The V end lost 6 bases, the J end lost 3 bases, and 11 bases lay between the germline ends. The CDR3 consists of 13 residues. The CDR3 loop is CASSTQIYYGYTF. The DNA for the CDR3 is TGTGCCAGCAGCACACAGATTTACTATGGCTACACCTTC.

The CDR3 bases are TGTGCCACCAGCGTAGACAGGGTTGCCTACGAGCAGTACTTC. Translating gives CATSVDRVAYEQYF. This chain joins TRBV15 and TRBJ2-7; 7 nucleotides agree with TRBD1. J lost 2 bases, V lost 5 bases, and 6 bases had no gene match. The germline V gene has CDR1 LNHNV and CDR2 YYDKDF (reference sequence). The CDR3 is 14 residues long.

The CDR3 reads CAASGPDEQYF. CDR3 DNA: TGTGCCGCGTCGGGACCTGACGAGCAGTACTTC. The chain employs TRBV7-9 and TRBJ2-7; either TRBD1 or TRBD2 may fit D (5 bases each). Trimming took off 11 bases at V and 5 bases at J, with 13 bases between the two ends. Germline V gene sequence: CDR1 SEHNR, CDR2 FQNEAQ (reference sequence). CDR3 length equals 11 residues.

The chain uses TRBV27 and TRBJ1-1; TRBD1 agrees at 8 bases. This CDR3 has 14 residues. Per germline, CDR1 MNHEY and CDR2 SMNVEV (reference sequence). Trimming cost V 3 bases and J 3 bases; bases outside gene matches: 3. The CDR3 is CASSFGQGHTEAFF. The CDR3 DNA sequence: TGTGCCAGCAGTTTTGGACAGGGACACACTGAAGCTTTCTTT.

The chain uses TRBV2 and TRBJ2-7; possibly TRBD1 for D (5 bases). V was pared by 3 bases and J by 6 bases, with 9 bases between. The CDR3 contains 12 residues. Germline CDR1 is SNHLY and CDR2 is FYNNEI. The CDR3 DNA follows: TGTGCCAGCAGTGACTCAGGGATCGAGCAGTACTTC. Translating it yields CASSDSGIEQYF. Full variable domain (rest looked up from reference TRBV2 and TRBJ2-7): EPEVTQTPSHQVTQMGQEVILRCVPISNHLYFYWYRQILGQKVEFLVSFYNNEISEKSEIFDDQFSVERPDGSNFTLKIRSTKLEDSAMYFCASSDSGIEQYFGPGTRLTVT.

The chain employs TRBV10-3 and TRBJ2-5, with 8 positions matching TRBD1. J was trimmed by 3 bases and V by 5 bases; bases with no gene match: 8. The CDR3 has 15 residues. Germline CDR1 and CDR2: ENHRY and SYGVKD. In DNA form, the CDR3 reads TGTGCCATCAGTAATGGACAGGGCGCTAAAGAGACCCAGTACTTC. It is translated as CAISNGQGAKETQYF.

This clonotype showed up just a few times. V gene TRBV6-1 combines with J gene TRBJ1-5, with 9 positions matching TRBD1. The germline V gene encodes CDR1 MNHNS and CDR2 SASEGT. The CDR3 covers 17 residues. The V segment lost 6 bases and the J segment 0 bases; nucleotides outside the gene matches: 9. The chain's CDR3 is CASRKSDRGYSNQPQHF. The CDR3 region has the DNA TGTGCCAGCAGGAAATCGGACAGGGGCTATAGCAATCAGCCCCAGCATTTT.

The CDR3 DNA sequence: TGTGCCAGCAGTGAAAAATGGTACAGGGGTCAGCCCCAGCATTTT. It yields the protein CASSEKWYRGQPQHF. The rearrangement joins TRBV6-1 to TRBJ1-5; 7 bases agree with TRBD1. The CDR3 length is 15 residues. J was trimmed by 6 bases and V by 2 bases; bases with no gene match: 7. CDR1 is MNHNS, CDR2 SASEGT, per germline.

V gene TRBV7-3 combines with J gene TRBJ2-7, with 7 bases aligning to TRBD1. Germline lookup yields CDR1 SGHTA and CDR2 FQGTGA. There are 14 residues in the CDR3. The V gene end was trimmed by 5 bases and the J gene end by 1 base; junction bases not matched to a gene: 5. The CDR3 DNA sequence: TGTGCCAGCAGCCCCATGACAGGGTCCTACGAGCAGTACTTC. Translation gives CASSPMTGSYEQYF.

In its sample, this clonotype was seen a few times. The V gene is TRBV7-9, the J gene TRBJ1-2; D unclear. The germline gives CDR1 SEHNR, CDR2 FQNEAQ (reference sequence). V shed 2 bases and J shed 7 bases, with 14 bases lying between them. The CDR3 extends over 14 amino acids. The CDR3 nucleotides are TGTGCCAGCAGCTTAAGCGGCGATGGAGCTGGCTACACCTTC. Its translation: CASSLSGDGAGYTF. The variable domain in full, completed from reference TRBV7-9 and TRBJ1-2, reads DTGVSQNPRHKITKRGQNVTFRCDPISEHNRLYWYRQTLGQGPEFLTYFQNEAQLEKSRLLSDRFSAERPKGSFSTLEIQRTEQGDSAMYLCASSLSGDGAGYTFGSGTRLTVV.

This clonotype was detected a few times. The rearrangement joins TRBV19 to TRBJ1-5, with D possibly matching TRBD1 (6 bases). V was clipped by 5 bases and J by 5 bases, with 16 bases between them. The germline CDR1 and CDR2 sequences are LNHDA and SQIVND (reference sequence). The CDR3 consists of 15 residues. The CDR3 spells CASSFMTGGDQPQHF. CDR3 nucleotides: TGTGCCAGTAGTTTCATGACAGGCGGAGATCAGCCCCAGCATTTT.

This chain links TRBV20-1 with TRBJ2-7; 8 nucleotides match TRBD1. Germline CDR1 reads DFQATT; CDR2 reads SNEGSKA (reference sequence). CDR3 length: 12 amino acids. V shed 6 bases, J shed 3 bases, and the junction held 4 bases outside the gene matches. CDR3 nucleotide sequence: TGCAGTGCCCAGGACAGGGTCTACGAGCAGTACTTC. This gives the protein CSAQDRVYEQYF.

This clonotype was observed a handful of times. The gene calls are TRBV20-1 and TRBJ1-5, with D perhaps TRBD1 (5 bases). Germline V gives CDR1 DFQATT, CDR2 SNEGSKA (reference sequence). This CDR3 region has 16 residues. The ends were cut back, 0 bases at V and 2 bases at J, with 14 bases in the middle. This CDR3 is CSARERRGSGNQPQHF. CDR3 sequence (DNA): TGCAGTGCTAGAGAACGAAGGGGTTCGGGCAATCAGCCCCAGCATTTT.